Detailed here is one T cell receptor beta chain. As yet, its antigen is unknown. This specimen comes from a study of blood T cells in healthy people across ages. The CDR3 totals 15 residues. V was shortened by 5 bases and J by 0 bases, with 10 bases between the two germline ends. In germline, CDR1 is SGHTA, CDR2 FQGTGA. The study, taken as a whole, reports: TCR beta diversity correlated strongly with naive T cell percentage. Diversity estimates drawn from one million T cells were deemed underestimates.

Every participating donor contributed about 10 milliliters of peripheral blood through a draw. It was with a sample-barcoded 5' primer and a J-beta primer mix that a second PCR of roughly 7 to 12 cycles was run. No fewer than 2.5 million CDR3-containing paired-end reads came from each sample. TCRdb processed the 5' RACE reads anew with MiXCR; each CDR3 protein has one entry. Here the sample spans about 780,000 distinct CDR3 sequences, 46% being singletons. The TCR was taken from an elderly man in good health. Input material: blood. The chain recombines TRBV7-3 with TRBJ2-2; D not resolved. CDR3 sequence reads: CASSPGLPNTGELFF. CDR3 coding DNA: TGTGCCAGCAGCCCTGGGCTACCGAACACCGGGGAGCTGTTTTTT.